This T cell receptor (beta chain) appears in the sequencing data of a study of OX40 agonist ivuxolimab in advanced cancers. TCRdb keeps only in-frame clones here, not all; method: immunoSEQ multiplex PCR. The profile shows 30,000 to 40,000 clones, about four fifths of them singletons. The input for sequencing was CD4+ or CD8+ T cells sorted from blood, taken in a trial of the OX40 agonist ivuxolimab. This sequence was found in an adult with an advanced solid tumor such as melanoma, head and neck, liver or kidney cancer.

The CDR3 nucleotides read TGCGCCAGCAGCGGGCTAGCGGGGGAAGATACGCAGTATTTT. Protein product: CASSGLAGEDTQYF. The rearrangement joins TRBV5-1 to TRBJ2-3; 10 nucleotides align to TRBD2. V was clipped by 4 bases and J by 5 bases; unmatched bases: 4. Germline V CDR1 and CDR2: SGHRS, YFSETQ. CDR3 size: 14 residues. The complete variable domain, with remaining parts taken from reference TRBV5-1 and TRBJ2-3, reads KAGVTQTPRYLIKTRGQQVTLSCSPISGHRSVSWYQQTPGQGLQFLFEYFSETQRNKGNFPGRFSGRQFSNSRSEMNVSTLELGDSALYLCASSGLAGEDTQYFGPGTRLTVL.